What follows is one TCR beta chain and its context. The data are from a study of blood T cell repertoires in COVID-19. Study context: The United States, Italy and Spain provided the acute and convalescent COVID-19 samples. Sample material is recorded as cDNA or gDNA derived from T cells, B-cell-depleted T cells, or PBMCs.

In the original analysis: Nucleated cell counts were estimated from reference gene primer amplification. Some clones are missing from TCRdb's copy, which holds only in-frame ones; the method was immunoSEQ multiplex PCR. The D gene and trimming were derived from the DNA, and the V and J assignments and clone size from that table. The top ten hold 6% to 9% of the sample, which has about 240,000 clones, about nine tenths seen once. The CDR3 has 15 amino acids. CDR1 is SGHAT and CDR2 is FQNNGV in the germline V gene. Losses at the gene ends were 7 bases for V and 4 bases for J; bases not matched to a gene: 7.

Sequenced material: peripheral blood. V and J are TRBV11-2 and TRBJ2-2; 9 bases match TRBD2. The receptor comes from a man in his fifties or sixties who had recovered from COVID-19. The CDR3 DNA follows: TGTGCCAGCATACCGGGACTAGCTTTCACCGGGGAGCTGTTTTTT. Amino acids: CASIPGLAFTGELFF.